This TCR beta chain originates from a study of T cell responses to AZD1222 COVID-19 vaccine. On this clone: Its antigen is still unknown.

Whole-study findings and limits: Spike-spanning, vaccine-associated CD4 TCRs were dominant at 160-218 and 743-854. Sampling captured repertoires only after the peak T cell response. Following two doses of AZD1222, Spike-specific TCR breadth and depth rose.

Profiled with immunoSEQ multiplex PCR; TCRdb holds only in-frame clones, not every one. Altogether about 130,000 clones are present, roughly 91% being singletons, with the ten largest covering approximately 7%. The germline V gene has CDR1 SEHNR and CDR2 FQNEAQ (reference sequence). V lost 5 bases, J lost 0 bases, and 10 bases lay in between. The CDR3 consists of 14 residues. The receptor's source is an adult who received the AZD1222 COVID-19 vaccine. This chain joins TRBV7-9 and TRBJ2-5; D ambiguous. The sequences come from peripheral blood, collected 28 days after the second AZD1222 dose. CDR3 region: CASSQGKDQETQYF. As DNA, the CDR3 is TGTGCCAGCAGCCAAGGGAAAGACCAAGAGACCCAGTACTTC.